This record concerns one TCR beta chain sequence. Its antigen is currently unknown. CDR3 length: 14 residues. CDR1 and CDR2 (germline): SGHNT, YENEEA. Trimming took 3 bases from V and 5 from J, leaving 11 bases between them. Patients suffered from locally advanced or metastatic urothelial carcinoma. Each patient gave between 1 and 8 samples of peripheral blood mononuclear cells, which were collected pretreatment and during treatment. These data belong to a study of PD-L1 blockade in urothelial cancer. Study-wide background: Bladder-origin urothelial cancer in males covered about 90% of the roughly 30 patients.

Study results and limitations: Pretreatment blood TCR clonality under the median forecast improved survival.

Clones were read by immunoSEQ multiplex PCR, and TCRdb kept only the in-frame ones, dropping some. This sample has about 84,000 clones; about 80% occur once, and the top ten carry 9.5%. Sequences were derived from PBMCs, sampled around atezolizumab (anti-PD-L1) treatment. The clonotype comes from a man between 70 and 80 years old with urothelial cancer. The rearrangement joins TRBV11-3 to TRBJ1-3; D is uncertain. In nucleotides, the CDR3 is TGTGCCAGCAGCTTCGGCGGGAGCAGAAACACCATATATTTT. Translation gives CASSFGGSRNTIYF.